This T cell receptor beta chain was retrieved from a study of shared clonotypes between healthy human individuals. CDR1 is LNHDA and CDR2 is SQIVND in the germline V gene (reference sequence). V lost 5 bases to trimming and J lost 6 bases; unmatched junction nucleotides: 18. The CDR3 loop spans 18 amino acids. This clone was counted a single time. It was CD45RO-negative cells, positively selected for CCR7, that made up naive CD8 cells, with terminally differentiated effector memory CD45RA+ cells excluded. The assay was immunoSEQ multiplex PCR, and TCRdb's table has in-frame clones only and misses some. The table has about 2 million clones, about 95% seen once; the top ten hold 1.2%.

This clonotype was obtained from a man aged 18 to 29 in good health. Material: naive CD8+ T cells sorted from blood. The chain employs TRBV19 and TRBJ1-5, with TRBD1 matching over 8 bases. The CDR3 reads CASSVPIRDRYKGQPQHF. In DNA, the CDR3 is TGTGCCAGTAGTGTCCCCATCCGGGACAGGTACAAAGGTCAGCCCCAGCATTTT.